The clone carrying this TCR beta chain was seen a handful of times. The antigen remains unidentified. Germline V lookup: CDR1 SEHNR, CDR2 FQNEAQ (reference sequence). With 1 base removed from V and 6 bases from J, the gap between germline ends came to 13 bases. The CDR3 is 15 amino acids. This entry is derived from a study of immune heterogeneity within non-small cell lung tumors. Study-level findings and limits: Local tumor mutational burden showed a correlation with local T-cell clonality that was moderate but significant (R around 0.35). Between individual patients, the high-frequency T-cell receptor beta clonotypes largely differed. Identical dominant CDR3 beta clonotypes spanned tumor sites within a patient, beside site-unique high-frequency clones.

A multiplex PCR containing 32 V primers and 13 J primers was used to amplify TCR beta CDR3. Using its own MiXCR run on the multiplex PCR reads, TCRdb lists one record per CDR3 protein. This table holds 11,000 or so distinct CDR3 sequences, roughly 27% found once. Template input was genomic DNA from bulk tumor (600 ng per sample). Surgical sampling yielded several biopsies per primary tumor (spaced far apart). Their non-small cell lung cancer was newly diagnosed and untreated, and the patients underwent curative surgery. The donors had newly diagnosed non-small cell lung cancer and underwent surgery intended to cure it.

The sequence was collected from a man between 45 and 60 years old with non-small cell lung cancer. Sequences were obtained from lung tumor tissue. The rearrangement links TRBV7-9 to TRBJ2-1; D is unresolved. In DNA, the CDR3 is TGTGCCAGCAGCTTAGTGGGGTCTGTGGGCAATGAGCAGTTCTTC. Translated, it gives CASSLVGSVGNEQFF.